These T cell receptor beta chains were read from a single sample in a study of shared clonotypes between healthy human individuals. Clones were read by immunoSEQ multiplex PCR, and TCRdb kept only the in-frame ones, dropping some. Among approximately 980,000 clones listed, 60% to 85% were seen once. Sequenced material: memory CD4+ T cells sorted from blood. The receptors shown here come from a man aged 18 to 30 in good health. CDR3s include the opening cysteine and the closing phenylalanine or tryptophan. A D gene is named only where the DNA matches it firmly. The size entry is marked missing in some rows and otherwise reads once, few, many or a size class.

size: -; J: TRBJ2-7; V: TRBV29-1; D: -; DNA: TGCAGCGTTGCCCAAGGGCCTTTCTCCGCTTACTACGAGCAGTACTTC; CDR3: CSVAQGPFSAYYEQYF
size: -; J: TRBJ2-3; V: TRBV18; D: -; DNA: TGTGCCAGCTCATCCCTTAGCGTCCTGGGAGATACGCAGTATTTT; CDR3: CASSSLSVLGDTQYF
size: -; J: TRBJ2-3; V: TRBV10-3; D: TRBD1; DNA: TGTGCCATCAGTGAGTCCGAAGCCGGGACAGGAATCACAGATACGCAGTATTTT; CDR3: CAISESEAGTGITDTQYF
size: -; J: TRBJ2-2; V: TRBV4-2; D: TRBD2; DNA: TGTGCCAGCAGCCAAGAGCCTAGCGGGAAGGTCGGGGAGCTGTTTTTT; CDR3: CASSQEPSGKVGELFF
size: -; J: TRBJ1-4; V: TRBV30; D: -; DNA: TGTGCCTGGAGTGTCGGAGCTGGGGAAAAACTGTTTTTT; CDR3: CAWSVGAGEKLFF
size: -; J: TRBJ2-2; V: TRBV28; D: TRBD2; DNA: TGTGCCAGCAGTTTAATCCAAGCGGGGGGTCGGCTTACCGGGGAGCTGTTTTTT; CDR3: CASSLIQAGGRLTGELFF
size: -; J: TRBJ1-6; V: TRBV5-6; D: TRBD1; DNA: TGTGCCAGCAGCTTGCCAGGGGGGGAGTATAATTCACCCCTCCACTTT; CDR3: CASSLPGGEYNSPLHF
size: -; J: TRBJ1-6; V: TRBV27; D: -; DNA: TGTGCCAGCACGGTCGGCAGGGATAATTCACCCCTCCACTTT; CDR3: CASTVGRDNSPLHF
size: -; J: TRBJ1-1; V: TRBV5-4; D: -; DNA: TGTGCCAGCACCGTGGGGGGTTATAGCACTGAAGCTTTCTTT; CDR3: CASTVGGYSTEAFF
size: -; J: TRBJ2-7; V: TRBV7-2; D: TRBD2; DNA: TGTGCCAGCAGCCCGGGGACTAGCGGCCGCGAGCAGTACTTC; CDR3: CASSPGTSGREQYF
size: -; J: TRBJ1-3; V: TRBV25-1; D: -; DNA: TGTGCCAGCGGTGAACCCGGTCTCTCTGGAAACACCATATATTTT; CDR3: CASGEPGLSGNTIYF
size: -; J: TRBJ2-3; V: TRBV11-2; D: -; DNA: TGTGCCAGCAGTTACGGGGTAGGCGATACGCAGTATTTT; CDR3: CASSYGVGDTQYF
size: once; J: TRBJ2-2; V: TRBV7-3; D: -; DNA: TGTGCCAGCAGCCGCTATATGAGCCAACAGGGCGGGGAGCTGTTTTTT; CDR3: CASSRYMSQQGGELFF
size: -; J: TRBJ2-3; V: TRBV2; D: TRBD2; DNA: TGTGCCAGCAGTGAGATAGGGACTAGAATTGGGGATACGCAGTATTTT; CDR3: CASSEIGTRIGDTQYF
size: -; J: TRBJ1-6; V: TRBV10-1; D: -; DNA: TGCGCCAGCAGTGAGTACGGGAATTCACCCCTCCACTTT; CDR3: CASSEYGNSPLHF
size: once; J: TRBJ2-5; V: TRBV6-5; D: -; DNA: TGTGCCAGCAGCCGGAGCGGGCGGGAGACCCAGTACTTC; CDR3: CASSRSGRETQYF
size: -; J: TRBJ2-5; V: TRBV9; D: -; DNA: TGTGCCAGCAGCGTAGGCCACGGAGGGGGCGGGGAGACCCAGTACTTC; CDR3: CASSVGHGGGGETQYF
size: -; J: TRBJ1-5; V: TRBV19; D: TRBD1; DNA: TGTGCCAGTAGTAGACAGGGGTACCAGCCCCAGCATTTT; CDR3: CASSRQGYQPQHF
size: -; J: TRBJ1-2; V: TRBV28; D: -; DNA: TGTGCCAGCATAAAGGGCCGCTACTATGGCTACACCTTC; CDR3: CASIKGRYYGYTF
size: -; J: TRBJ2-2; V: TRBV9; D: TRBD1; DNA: TGTGCCAGCAGCACGGGACAGCTAGCCACCGGGGAGCTGTTTTTT; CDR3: CASSTGQLATGELFF
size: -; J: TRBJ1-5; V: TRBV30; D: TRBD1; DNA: TGTGCCTGGAGTGACAGGGGATTTAATCAGCCCCAGCATTTT; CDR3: CAWSDRGFNQPQHF
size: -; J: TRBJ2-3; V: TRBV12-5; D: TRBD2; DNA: TGTGCTAGTGGTTTGGAAGGACTAGTCGGAGATACGCAGTATTTT; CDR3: CASGLEGLVGDTQYF
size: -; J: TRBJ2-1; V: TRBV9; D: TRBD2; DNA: TGTGCCAGCAGCGTGGGGACTAGGCATGAGCAGTTCTTC; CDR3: CASSVGTRHEQFF
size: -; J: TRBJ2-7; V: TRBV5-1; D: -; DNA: TGCGCCAGCAGCTTTAAGACTAGCTCCTACGAGCAGTACTTC; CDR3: CASSFKTSSYEQYF
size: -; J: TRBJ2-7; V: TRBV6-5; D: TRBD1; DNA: TGTGCCAGCAGTGGACAGTGGGCAGGGGGCTACGAGCAGTACTTC; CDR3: CASSGQWAGGYEQYF
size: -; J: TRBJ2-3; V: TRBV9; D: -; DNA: TGTGCCAGCAGCCTAGAGGGTGGGAGCACAGATACGCAGTATTTT; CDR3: CASSLEGGSTDTQYF
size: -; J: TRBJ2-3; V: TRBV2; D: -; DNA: TGTGCCAGCAGTGGCGTGACGACAGATACGCAGTATTTT; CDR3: CASSGVTTDTQYF
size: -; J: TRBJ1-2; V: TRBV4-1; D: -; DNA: TGCGCCAGCAGCCACCCGAGGGCTTCTGGCTACACCTTC; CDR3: CASSHPRASGYTF
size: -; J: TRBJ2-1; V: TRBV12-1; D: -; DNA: TGTGCCAGGATGACTTGGGGGAGATGGGGGTTCTTC; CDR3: CARMTWGRWGFF
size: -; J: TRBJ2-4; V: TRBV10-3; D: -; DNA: TGTGCCATCAGTGAGGGAGGGAATCTAGCCAAAAACATTCAGTACTTC; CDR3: CAISEGGNLAKNIQYF
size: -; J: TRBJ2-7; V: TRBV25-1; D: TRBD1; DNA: TGTGCCACCGAGGGACAGGGTCGGGTCCCCGACTTC; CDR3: CATEGQGRVPDF
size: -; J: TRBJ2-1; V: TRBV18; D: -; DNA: TGTGCCAGCTCCCCGACTTCTGAGCAGTTCTTC; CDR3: CASSPTSEQFF
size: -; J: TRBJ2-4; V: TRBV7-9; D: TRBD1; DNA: TGTGCCAGCAGCGGCATCCGGACAGGGCAAAACATTCAGTACTTC; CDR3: CASSGIRTGQNIQYF
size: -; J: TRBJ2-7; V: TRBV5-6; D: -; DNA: TGTGCCAGCAGCTCCGGCAGGGGAGTAAGAGACGAGCAGTACTTC; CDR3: CASSSGRGVRDEQYF
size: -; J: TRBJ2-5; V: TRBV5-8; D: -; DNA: TGTGCCAGCAGCCCGGACTGGATCCAAGAGACCCAGTACTTC; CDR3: CASSPDWIQETQYF
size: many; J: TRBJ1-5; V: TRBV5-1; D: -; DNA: TGCGCCAGCAGCTTGGAGGGACTAAATCAGCCCCAGCATTTT; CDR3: CASSLEGLNQPQHF
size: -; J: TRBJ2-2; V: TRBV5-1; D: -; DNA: TGCGCCAGCGCGAACACCGGGGAGCTGTTTTTT; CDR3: CASANTGELFF
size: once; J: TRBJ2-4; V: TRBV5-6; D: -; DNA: TGTGCCAGCAGCTTTACAGGTCTCCTTAACATTCAGTACTTC; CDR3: CASSFTGLLNIQYF
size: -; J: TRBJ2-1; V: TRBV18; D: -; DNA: TGTGCCAGCTCACTATCCCGCAAATCGTCATTCAATGAGCAGTTCTTC; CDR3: CASSLSRKSSFNEQFF
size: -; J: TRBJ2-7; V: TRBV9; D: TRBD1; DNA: TGTGCCAGCAGCGTAGGGGGACAGGGAATCTACGAGCAGTACTTC; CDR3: CASSVGGQGIYEQYF
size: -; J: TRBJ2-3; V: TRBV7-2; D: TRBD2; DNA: TGTGCCAGCAGCTTAGGACTAGCCCCAGATACGCAGTATTTT; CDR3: CASSLGLAPDTQYF
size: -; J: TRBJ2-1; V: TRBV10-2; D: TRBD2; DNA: TGCGCCAGCAAGCCGGGACTAGCGGGGGGGCTAAATGAGCAGTTCTTC; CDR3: CASKPGLAGGLNEQFF
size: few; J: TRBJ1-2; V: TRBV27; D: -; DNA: TGTGCCAGCGGGACTGGACCCTATGGCTACACCTTC; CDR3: CASGTGPYGYTF